This is a list of T cell receptor beta chains from one sample in a study of CD8 T cells in Susac syndrome. TCRdb re-derived calls from the immunoSEQ multiplex PCR reads in MiXCR, one entry per CDR3 protein. The sample has around 280,000 distinct CDR3 sequences; about 85% are singletons. Sequencing was done on a sample of CD8+ T cells from PBMCs. These TCRs come from a human donor with multiple sclerosis. Each CDR3 is given with its conserved first and last residue. The D gene is left open where the match is weak. Size values are once, few and many counts, or a class for expanded clones, and some rows have none.

j_call d_call clone_size v_call cdr3_aa cdr3_nt
TRBJ2-1 TRBD2 once TRBV2 CASSEDEPSGNPWGSYNEQFF TGTGCCAGCAGTGAAGATGAGCCTAGCGGGAACCCCTGGGGCTCCTACAATGAGCAGTTCTTC
TRBJ1-2 . . TRBV27 CASSPGGFAYGYTF TGTGCCAGCAGTCCGGGAGGTTTCGCTTATGGCTACACCTTC
TRBJ1-3 TRBD1 . TRBV9 CASSASGTGGNTIYF TGTGCCAGCAGCGCCAGCGGGACAGGGGGAAACACCATATATTTT
TRBJ2-1 . . TRBV6-1 CASSQNGVPGNEQFF TGTGCCAGCAGTCAGAACGGGGTCCCCGGCAATGAGCAGTTCTTC
TRBJ2-2 . . TRBV9 CASSAMNTGELFF TGTGCCAGCAGCGCAATGAACACCGGGGAGCTGTTTTTT
TRBJ2-3 TRBD2 . TRBV6-1 CASSLLAGGPLAPDTQYF TGTGCCAGCAGCCTCTTAGCGGGAGGGCCCCTCGCCCCAGATACGCAGTATTTT
TRBJ2-2 . . TRBV29-1 CSVVDGTGELFF TGCAGCGTTGTTGACGGCACCGGGGAGCTGTTTTTT
TRBJ2-2 TRBD2 . TRBV9 CASSGRSGRPPGELFF TGTGCCAGCAGCGGCCGTAGCGGGAGGCCCCCCGGGGAGCTGTTTTTT
TRBJ1-1 . . TRBV5-6 CASSAHRGWGEAFF TGTGCCAGCAGCGCCCATCGGGGTTGGGGTGAAGCTTTCTTT
TRBJ2-3 TRBD2 . TRBV29-1 CSAGGAGSTDTQYF TGCAGCGCCGGGGGAGCGGGAAGCACAGATACGCAGTATTTT